What follows describes a single TCR beta chain. Its target is unknown. The data originate from a study of T cells in localized non-small cell lung cancer. Study-wide results and limits: Sequencing involved a lone tumor region, leaving heterogeneity possible. Maximal T cell clonality occurred in uninvolved adjacent lung, with tumor ranking below it. Adjacent lung held a median 57 of the top 100 tumor clones. The study linked higher blood T cell density to longer overall survival.

Repertoires were generated with immunoSEQ multiplex PCR, while TCRdb's copy carries only in-frame clones and drops some. The data show 130,000 or so clones, about 90% seen once. The clonotype originates from a female donor over 55 with stage I lung adenocarcinoma. The material was peripheral blood, obtained before any cancer treatment.

CDR3 sequence reads: CASSYRDRGQETQYF. CDR3 DNA sequence: TGTGCCAGCAGTTACCGGGACAGGGGGCAAGAGACCCAGTACTTC. The V gene is TRBV25-1, the J gene TRBJ2-5; 11 bases fit TRBD1. CDR1 and CDR2 from the germline V gene are MGHDK and SYGVNS. The CDR3 spans 15 residues. Trimming cost V 5 bases and J 2 bases; bases outside gene matches: 4.